The clone carrying this T cell receptor beta chain was picked up a small number of times. MiXCR, run by TCRdb on the 5' RACE reads, gives a single entry per CDR3 protein. The data contain about 690,000 distinct CDR3 sequences, approximately 22% of them seen just once; the ten biggest clones take up 4% to 5.5%. The data belong to a study of identical twins. Per germline, CDR1 SGHRS and CDR2 YFSETQ. Trimming removed 5 bases from V and 4 bases from J; junction bases left unmatched: 10. The CDR3 consists of 15 residues. The same sample was also studied in work on T cells expressing NK-cell markers. Turning to that study: Similarly, these clonotypes led the CD3+CD56-NKG2C+ fraction as well in a handful of donors.

This chain joins TRBV5-1 and TRBJ2-3, with 7 nucleotides matching TRBD1. The sequenced sample consisted of PBMCs. The receptor comes from a woman aged 18 to 35 in good health. CDR3 coding DNA: TGCGCCAGCAGTGAGGGGGTGCAGGGGGCAGATACGCAGTATTTT. Protein product: CASSEGVQGADTQYF.